The sequence of this TCR beta chain was determined in a study of shared clonotypes between healthy human individuals (dated by TCRdb to 2020 to 2021). Regarding the study in general: The cohort included a few men and a couple of women between 18 and 49 years of age. Libraries were prepared and TCR repertoires were sequenced by different laboratories using diverse techniques, in order to increase sequencing depth and limit assay-specific biases. For each donor, three plates each were used for CD4 naive and CD4 memory, two plates were used for CD8 naive, and one plate was used for CD8 memory. To estimate repertoire size and how much clonotypes are shared between individuals, the study performed deep sequencing of blood TCR repertoires from a few healthy adults. Each donor's leukapheresis produced roughly between roughly 0.9 and 9 billion PBMCs.

V was cut back by 7 bases and J by 4 bases, leaving a gap of 13 bases between them. The CDR3 holds 13 amino acids from the cysteine to the phenylalanine. Of all the DNA, just the CDR3 is kept, 39 bases in frame from base 1. CDR1 and CDR2 are drawn from the germline V gene (reference sequence): GTSNPN, SVGIG. Concerning this clone itself: The antigen it recognizes is unknown. No qualities accompany the bases; no much larger clone lies one base away.

Using the deep immunoSEQ assay, TCR CDR3 regions were amplified from genomic DNA by multiplex PCR. Extracted genomic DNA from each cell subset was spread evenly across all wells of several immunoSEQ 96-well plates, with each plate serving as a replicate. Each replicate PCR for sorted subsets received roughly 0.2 ug genomic DNA, equal to 28,000 or so T cell genomes. Purified libraries were measured with a Qubit 3.0 fluorometer, size-checked on a Bioanalyzer 2100, and measured again with the KAPA Library Quantification kit. Each immunoSEQ 96-well plate was sequenced on its own single-read 150-cycle Illumina NextSeq 550 flow cell. The original methods were these. The immunoSEQ output contained only junctional sequences without quality scores, so filtering could not match that applied to full-length reads. To assign V/J genes and CDR3, sequences were annotated against IMGT germline references using PyIR, a Python wrapper for IgBLAST v1.9. Reads with weak V/J assignments (E-value above 1e-6), missing CDR3, stop codons, out-of-frame junctions, or ambiguous translated residues were removed. A V3J clonotype was defined by an identical inferred V gene, J gene, and CDR3 amino acid sequence. Percentage overlap between repertoires was computed as shared unique clonotypes divided by the size of the smaller repertoire. Three approaches were used to assess repertoire richness: RTK rarefaction, the Chao1 estimator, and Recon v2.1 estimates of unobserved clonotypes. For all TCRbeta clonotypes obtained by the gDNA method from a few donors, generation probabilities were computed with OLGA. The table was pulled from immuneACCESS by TCRdb, which kept in-frame rearrangements only. Such tables lose some clones; where checked, under half of the loss comes from unresolved V genes, and the rest has no known cause. V, J and clone size are those of that table, while D and trimming were read from the DNA. The sample table contains roughly 2.2 million clones; only one count was recorded for more than 85% of them. 0.39% of the sample comes from the top ten.

The donors were healthy, HIV-negative adults with no recently reported acute infections or vaccinations. All donors were Caucasian adults living in Nashville, Tennessee, USA. CD4+ T cells were enriched by magnetic negative selection; naive cells were then positively selected on CD45RA, and the negative fraction formed the memory subset. After blood collection by leukapheresis, PBMCs were isolated using Ficoll-Histopaque density gradient centrifugation and then cryopreserved in the vapor phase of liquid nitrogen. Analytical flow cytometry was used to check the purity and quantity of every magnetically sorted T cell population. Genomic DNA was isolated from every sorted fraction and measured by UV absorbance on a Nanodrop 2000c. Results the study describes overall, beyond this receptor: Because the study included only a small number of donors, the genetic and exposure-history diversity represented was limited. Estimated clonotype richness was generally larger for naive than for memory subsets. Based on pairwise subsampling, the degree of clonotype sharing among donors was expected to be affected by sequencing depth. Only blood was sampled, and tissue TCR repertoires likely differ from those in blood. Higher generation probabilities were observed for clonotypes shared by all four sorted-subset donors than for non-shared clonotypes. About 5% of naive CD4, 3.5% of naive CD8, about 2.1% of memory CD4, and around 0.42% of memory CD8 clonotypes were shared across several donors. Even with the large sequencing depth, rarefaction of the sorted-subset datasets indicated that sequencing was incomplete.

The sequence came from a man younger than 30 in good health. Some clones in this sample may be carry-over from other donors' samples. This chain joins TRBV30 to TRBJ1-4, and TRBD1 may be the D gene, going by 6 matching bases. Material: naive CD4+ T cells from PBMCs. The cell subset or site tag for this specimen amounts to: CD45RA+ positively selected. The DNA is as follows: TGTGCCTCACCGGGACACCTTAATGAAAAACTGTTTTTT. Translated, this is CASPGHLNEKLFF. Full variable domain (CDR3 extended with the reference TRBV30 and TRBJ1-4 proteins): SQTIHQWPATLVQPVGSPLSLECTVEGTSNPNLYWYRQAAGRGLQLLFYSVGIGQISSEVPQNLSASRPQDRQFILSSKKLLLSDSGFYLCASPGHLNEKLFFGSGTQLSVL.